This T cell receptor beta chain was identified during a study of blood T cell repertoires in COVID-19. Across the whole study: Sample material is recorded as cDNA or gDNA derived from T cells, B-cell-depleted T cells, or PBMCs.

Germline V CDR1 and CDR2: LGHDT, YNNKEL (reference sequence). The junction had 5 bases not matched to a gene; V was cut back by 4 bases and J by 6 bases. The CDR3 is made up of 13 amino acids. Original processing notes: Amplification of reference gene primers provided the estimated nucleated cell counts. Only in-frame clones appear in the TCRdb table, and some are missing; sequencing was by immunoSEQ multiplex PCR. V and J calls and clone size are given by that table; D and trimming were obtained from the DNA. The sample consists of 150,000 to 200,000 clones, roughly 84% of them appearing once. Specimen: peripheral blood. The clonotype was recovered from a woman aged 80 or over with active or convalescent COVID-19. The chain carries TRBV3-1 (or the pseudogene TRBV3-2) and TRBJ1-1; 7 bases fit TRBD1. In DNA form, the CDR3 reads TGTGCCAGCAGCCCTGACAGGGTCTCTGAAGCTTTCTTT. Residues: CASSPDRVSEAFF.